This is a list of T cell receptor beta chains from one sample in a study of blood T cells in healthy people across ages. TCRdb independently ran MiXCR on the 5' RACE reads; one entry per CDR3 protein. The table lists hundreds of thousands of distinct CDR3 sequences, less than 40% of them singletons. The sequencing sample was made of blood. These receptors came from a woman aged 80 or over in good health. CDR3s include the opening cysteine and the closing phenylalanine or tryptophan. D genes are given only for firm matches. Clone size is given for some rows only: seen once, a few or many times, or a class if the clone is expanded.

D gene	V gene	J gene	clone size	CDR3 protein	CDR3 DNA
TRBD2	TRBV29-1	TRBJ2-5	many	CSVASAGGETQYF	TGCAGCGTGGCGTCAGCGGGGGGAGAGACCCAGTACTTC
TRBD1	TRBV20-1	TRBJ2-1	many	CSARMQGASNEQFF	TGCAGTGCTAGAATGCAGGGGGCGAGCAATGAGCAGTTCTTC
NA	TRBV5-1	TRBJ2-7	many	CASSLGGVLTYEQYF	TGCGCCAGCAGCTTGGGGGGGGTTCTCACCTACGAGCAGTACTTC
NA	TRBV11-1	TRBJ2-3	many	CASTKNRDLDTQYF	TGTGCCAGCACCAAGAACAGGGATTTAGATACGCAGTATTTT
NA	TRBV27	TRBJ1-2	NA	CASSATVTWGGYTF	TGTGCCAGCAGTGCCACAGTTACCTGGGGTGGCTACACCTTC
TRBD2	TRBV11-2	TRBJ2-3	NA	CAGSPGLAGGTDTQYF	TGTGCCGGCAGCCCCGGACTAGCGGGGGGCACAGATACGCAGTATTTT
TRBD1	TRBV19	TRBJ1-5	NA	CASREPNHRGRNQPQHF	TGTGCCAGTAGAGAGCCGAATCACAGGGGGCGTAATCAGCCCCAGCATTTT
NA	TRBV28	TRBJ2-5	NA	CASRNLGPQETQYF	TGTGCCAGCAGGAACCTGGGACCACAAGAGACCCAGTACTTC
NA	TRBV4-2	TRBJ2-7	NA	CASSQASSGSYEQYF	TGTGCCAGCAGCCAGGCTAGCAGCGGGTCCTACGAGCAGTACTTC
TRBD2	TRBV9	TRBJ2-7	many	CASSVAGTSDYEQYF	TGTGCCAGCAGCGTAGCGGGGACTAGCGACTACGAGCAGTACTTC
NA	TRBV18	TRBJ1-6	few	CASSPDGEDSPLHF	TGTGCCAGCTCACCCGACGGGGAAGATTCACCCCTCCACTTT
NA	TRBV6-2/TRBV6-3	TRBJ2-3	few	CASSYSTGTDTQYF	TGTGCCAGCAGTTACTCTACGGGAACAGATACGCAGTATTTT
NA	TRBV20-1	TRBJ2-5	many	CSARDGSNQETQYF	TGCAGTGCTAGAGATGGCAGCAACCAAGAGACCCAGTACTTC
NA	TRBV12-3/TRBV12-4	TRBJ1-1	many	CASSSHQTGNTEAFF	TGTGCCAGCAGTTCACACCAGACGGGGAACACTGAAGCTTTCTTT
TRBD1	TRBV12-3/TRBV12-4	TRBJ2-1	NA	CASSPGTGSHNEQFF	TGTGCCAGCAGCCCCGGGACAGGGTCTCACAATGAGCAGTTCTTC
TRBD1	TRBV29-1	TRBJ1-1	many	CSVPGQGNTEAFF	TGCAGCGTCCCGGGACAGGGGAACACTGAAGCTTTCTTT
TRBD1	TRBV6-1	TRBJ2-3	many	CASSDFQGGTDTQYF	TGTGCCAGCAGTGATTTCCAGGGGGGCACAGATACGCAGTATTTT
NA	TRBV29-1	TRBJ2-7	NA	CSVVSGIGPYEQYF	TGCAGCGTTGTTTCAGGTATCGGCCCCTACGAGCAGTACTTC
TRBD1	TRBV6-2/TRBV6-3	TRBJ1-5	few	CASSYGGGGQPQHF	TGTGCCAGCAGTTACGGAGGGGGCGGACAGCCCCAGCATTTT
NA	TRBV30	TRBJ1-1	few	CAWFRTQGSAFF	TGTGCCTGGTTTAGGACCCAGGGATCAGCTTTCTTT
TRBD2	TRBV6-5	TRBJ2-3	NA	CASSYSPTSGAQTDTQYF	TGTGCCAGCAGTTACTCTCCGACTAGCGGGGCCCAGACAGATACGCAGTATTTT
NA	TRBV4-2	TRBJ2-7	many	CASSQAPDYEQYF	TGTGCCAGCAGCCAAGCGCCAGACTACGAGCAGTACTTC
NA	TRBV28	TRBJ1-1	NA	CASSSLSDREAFF	TGTGCCAGCAGTTCCCTCTCCGACAGGGAAGCTTTCTTT
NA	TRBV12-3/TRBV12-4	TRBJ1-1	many	CASSLRGGDTEAFF	TGTGCCAGCAGTTTACGGGGGGGAGACACTGAAGCTTTCTTT
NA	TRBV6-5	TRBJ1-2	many	CASSLRQDLGGGYTF	TGTGCCAGCAGTCTTCGTCAGGATCTTGGCGGTGGCTACACCTTC
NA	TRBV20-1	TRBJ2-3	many	CSAKPSGNTDTQYF	TGCAGTGCCAAACCGTCAGGGAACACAGATACGCAGTATTTT
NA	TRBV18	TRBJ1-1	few	CASSPPGARTEAFF	TGTGCCAGCTCACCTCCAGGGGCCAGGACTGAAGCTTTCTTT
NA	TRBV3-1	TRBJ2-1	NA	CASSQAGASSYNEQFF	TGTGCCAGCAGCCAAGCAGGGGCGAGCTCCTACAATGAGCAGTTCTTC
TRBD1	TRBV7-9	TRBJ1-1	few	CASSARDRGWTEAFF	TGTGCCAGCAGCGCCCGGGACAGGGGATGGACTGAAGCTTTCTTT
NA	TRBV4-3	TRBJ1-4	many	CASSQSTGTLNEKLFF	TGCGCCAGCAGCCAGTCTACCGGGACACTTAATGAAAAACTGTTTTTT
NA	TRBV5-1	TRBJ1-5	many	CASSLDWGQPQHF	TGCGCCAGCAGCTTGGATTGGGGTCAGCCCCAGCATTTT
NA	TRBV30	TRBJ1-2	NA	CAWSVWDYGYTF	TGTGCCTGGAGTGTATGGGACTATGGCTACACCTTC
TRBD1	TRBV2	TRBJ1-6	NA	CASSFDGDRSPLHF	TGTGCCAGCAGCTTCGACGGGGACAGATCGCCCCTCCACTTT
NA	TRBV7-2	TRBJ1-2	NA	CASSRRGSRGDYGYTF	TGTGCCAGCAGCCGGCGGGGAAGCAGGGGAGACTATGGCTACACCTTC
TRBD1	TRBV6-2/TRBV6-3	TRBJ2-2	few	CASSYRGLNTGELFF	TGTGCCAGCAGTTACAGGGGGCTGAACACCGGGGAGCTGTTTTTT
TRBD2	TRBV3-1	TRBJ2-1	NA	CASSQGSAGGWREQFF	TGTGCCAGCAGCCAAGGGTCGGCGGGGGGGTGGCGTGAGCAGTTCTTC
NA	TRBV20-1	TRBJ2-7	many	CSVSLAGSTYEQYF	TGCAGTGTCTCTCTGGCGGGGTCTACCTACGAGCAGTACTTC
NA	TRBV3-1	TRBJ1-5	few	CASSQAGGGAIQPQHF	TGTGCCAGCAGCCAAGCAGGAGGGGGGGCTATTCAGCCCCAGCATTTT
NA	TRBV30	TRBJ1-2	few	CAWSPGSPDYGYTF	TGTGCCTGGAGCCCTGGGTCTCCTGACTATGGCTACACCTTC
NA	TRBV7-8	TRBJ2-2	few	CASSRVNGELFF	TGTGCCAGCAGCCGGGTAAACGGGGAGCTGTTTTTT
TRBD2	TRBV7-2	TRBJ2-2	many	CASSLSSGGKSGELFF	TGTGCCAGCAGCTTAAGTAGCGGGGGGAAATCCGGGGAGCTGTTTTTT
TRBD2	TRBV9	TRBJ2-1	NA	CASSPRTSGRLGEQFF	TGTGCCAGCAGCCCACGGACTAGCGGGCGCCTGGGTGAGCAGTTCTTC
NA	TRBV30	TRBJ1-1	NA	CASRDSGDTEAFF	TGTGCCTCACGGGACTCGGGTGACACTGAAGCTTTCTTT
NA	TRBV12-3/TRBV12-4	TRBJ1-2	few	CASRTETCHGYTF	TGTGCCAGCAGGACGGAAACCTGTCACGGCTACACCTTC
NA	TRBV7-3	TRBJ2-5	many	CASSLSAWETQYF	TGTGCCAGCAGCTTAAGTGCTTGGGAGACCCAGTACTTC
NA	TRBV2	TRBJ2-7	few	CASTSEGPTSEQYF	TGTGCCAGCACTTCAGAGGGACCTACCTCCGAGCAGTACTTC
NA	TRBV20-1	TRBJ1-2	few	CSARGQVSYGYTF	TGCAGTGCTAGAGGGCAAGTCTCCTATGGCTACACCTTC
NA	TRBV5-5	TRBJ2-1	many	CASSLGQRQRGSNEQFF	TGTGCCAGCAGCTTGGGCCAACGACAAAGAGGCTCAAATGAGCAGTTCTTC
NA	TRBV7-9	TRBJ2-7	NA	CASSLGNLLLREQYF	TGTGCCAGCAGCTTAGGGAACCTTCTCCTACGGGAGCAGTACTTC
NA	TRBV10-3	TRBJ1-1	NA	CAISESEGNTEAFF	TGTGCCATCAGTGAGTCGGAGGGAAACACTGAAGCTTTCTTT
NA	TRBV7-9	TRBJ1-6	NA	CASSFQGQDSPLHF	TGTGCCAGCAGCTTCCAGGGGCAGGATTCACCCCTCCACTTT
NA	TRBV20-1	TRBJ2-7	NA	CSARDAGASYNEQYF	TGCAGTGCTAGAGATGCGGGGGCCTCCTACAATGAGCAGTACTTC
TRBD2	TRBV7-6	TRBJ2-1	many	CASSLSRLAGGRNEQFF	TGTGCCAGCAGCTTATCTAGGCTAGCGGGGGGTCGAAATGAGCAGTTCTTC
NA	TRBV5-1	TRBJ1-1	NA	CASSLNMNTGAFF	TGCGCCAGCAGCTTGAATATGAACACTGGAGCTTTCTTT
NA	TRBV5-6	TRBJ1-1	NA	CASSLGRKVSEAFF	TGTGCCAGCAGCTTGGGACGCAAGGTCTCTGAAGCTTTCTTT
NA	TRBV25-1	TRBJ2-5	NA	CASSELMGPQQETQYF	TGTGCCAGCAGTGAATTGATGGGACCGCAGCAAGAGACCCAGTACTTC
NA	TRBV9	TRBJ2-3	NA	CASSLRLVGGRDTQYF	TGTGCCAGCAGCCTAAGACTAGTGGGGGGCAGAGATACGCAGTATTTT